This note documents a single TCR beta chain sequence. Antigen specificity is unknown. The data originate from a study of cytomegalovirus exposure and HLA in healthy donors. Overall study results and limits: Rare sequences made up most TCRs, while some public TCRs were found in many donors.

The PCR ran on 60 Vbeta and 13 Jbeta primers. Produced via immunoSEQ multiplex PCR; TCRdb's table is partial and in-frame only. Of approximately 200,000 clones listed, 65% to 80% were seen once; the top ten hold 0.2% to 0.25%. The sample was PBMCs. This receptor was identified in a girl aged 2 to 10 in good health and CMV-seronegative.

The CDR3 sequence: CASSIVPSSEQYF. CDR3 nucleotide sequence: TGTGCCAGTAGTATAGTCCCTAGCAGCGAGCAGTACTTC. The chain is built from TRBV19 and TRBJ2-7; a weak D match, TRBD2 (5 bases). Germline V gives CDR1 LNHDA, CDR2 SQIVND (reference sequence). The CDR3 contains 13 residues. V lost 1 base and J 6 bases, leaving 10 bases between the germline ends.